This T cell receptor (beta chain) appears in the sequencing data of a study of cytomegalovirus exposure and HLA in healthy donors. This clone showed up just once. Germline V lookup: CDR1 SGHTA, CDR2 FQGNSA. V lost 5 bases and J lost 2; bases outside the gene matches: 17. The CDR3 totals 18 residues. Generated by immunoSEQ multiplex PCR, the TCRdb table keeps only in-frame clones and is missing some. The sample has some 140,000 clones, 70% to 90% seen once. The sequenced material came from PBMCs. The sequence was collected from a man in his late teens or twenties in good health and CMV-seronegative. The chain links TRBV7-2 to TRBJ2-7, with 8 bases that match TRBD2. The CDR3 loop is CASSPSDPPTSAAYEQYF. The CDR3 DNA sequence: TGTGCCAGCAGCCCTAGTGACCCCCCGACTAGCGCAGCCTACGAGCAGTACTTC.